Below are 3 T cell receptor beta chains sequenced from a single sample in a study of blood T cell repertoires in COVID-19. Sequencing used immunoSEQ multiplex PCR; TCRdb keeps in-frame clones, though not all of them. The profile covers a few hundred thousand clones, with just over 85% appearing a single time and roughly 4% taken by the ten largest. The sequencing sample was made of PBMCs or T cells enriched from blood (not recorded which). These receptors came from a man aged 25-40 years who had recovered from COVID-19.

The V call is TRBV27, the J call TRBJ2-3, with TRBD2 matching over 13 bases. V gave up 5 bases and J gave up 2 bases; unmatched junction bases: 7. Germline V lookup: CDR1 MNHEY, CDR2 SMNVEV (reference sequence). The CDR3 length is 17 residues. The CDR3 bases are TGTGCCAGCAGTCCCTTGGGACTAGCGGGACCCACAGATACGCAGTATTTT. It is translated as CASSPLGLAGPTDTQYF.

The chain is built from TRBV6-5 and TRBJ1-5; D not resolved. CDR1 is MNHEY, CDR2 SVGAGI, per germline. The CDR3 covers 14 residues. V was cut by 6 bases and J by 6 bases, with 15 bases left in between. For the CDR3, the DNA is TGTGCCAGCAGAGAGGCCGCGGTGGGTCAGCCCCAGCATTTT. It yields the protein CASREAAVGQPQHF.

This clone was seen only once. The V gene is TRBV5-6, the J gene TRBJ2-2; 10 nucleotides align to TRBD1. Trimming removed 0 bases from V and 3 bases from J; junction bases left unmatched: 2. The CDR3 is made up of 16 amino acids. The germline V gene encodes CDR1 SGHDT and CDR2 YYEEEE. The CDR3 sequence is CASSLVGTGDTGELFF. CDR3 in DNA: TGTGCCAGCAGCTTGGTTGGGACAGGGGACACCGGGGAGCTGTTTTTT.